The 4 T cell receptor beta chains in this list originate from one sample, sequenced in a study of OX40 agonist ivuxolimab in advanced cancers. The assay was immunoSEQ multiplex PCR, and TCRdb's table has in-frame clones only and misses some. The table shows some 50,000 clones, with around 87% occurring only once. Source: CD4+ or CD8+ T cells sorted from blood, taken in a trial of the OX40 agonist ivuxolimab. The receptors were sampled from an adult with an advanced solid tumor such as melanoma, head and neck, liver or kidney cancer.

The genes are TRBV6-5 and TRBJ2-2; D not certain. The CDR3 is 14 residues long. CDR1 MNHEY and CDR2 SVGAGI come from the germline V gene. Trimming removed 0 bases from V and 4 bases from J, with 6 bases in between. The CDR3 is CASSYSQSTGELFF. CDR3 sequence (DNA): TGTGCCAGCAGTTACTCACAGAGCACCGGGGAGCTGTTTTTT.

This clone has more than one count but fewer than ten. J is TRBJ2-1 and V is TRBV6-5; D possibly corresponds to TRBD1 (6 bases). The ends were cut back, 4 bases at V and 10 bases at J, with 11 bases in the middle. This CDR3 spans 12 amino acids. Germline V CDR1 and CDR2: MNHEY, SVGAGI. The CDR3 DNA sequence: TGTGCCAGCAGTTTCAGGGGAATCGAGCAGTTCTTC. It specifies CASSFRGIEQFF.

This clone is medium-sized (0.01 to 0.1%). The chain carries TRBV7-9 and TRBJ1-1, with 7 bases that match TRBD1. The CDR3 is made up of 15 amino acids. With 4 bases clipped from V and 0 bases from J, the junction kept 5 bases outside the gene matches. Germline values: CDR1 SEHNR, CDR2 FQNEAQ (reference sequence). The CDR3: CASSSTGQMNTEAFF. The CDR3, as DNA: TGTGCCAGCAGCTCGACAGGGCAGATGAACACTGAAGCTTTCTTT.

As regards this clone: The germline gene is not matched at one end of the junction; a read error may be the cause. This chain uses TRBV2 with TRBJ1-5; D is unresolved. The CDR3 runs to 12 residues. The germline V gene encodes CDR1 SNHLY and CDR2 FYNNEI. CDR3 protein: CASREGNQPQHF. CDR3 nucleotides: TGTGCCAGCAGGGAAGGCAATCAGCCCCAGCATTTT.